This is a list of T cell receptor beta chains from one sample in a study of response to subunit inactivated influenza vaccine. TCRdb independently ran MiXCR on the RT-PCR reads; one entry per CDR3 protein. The table records 400,000 to 650,000 distinct CDR3 sequences, approximately 7.3% of them present only once. This specimen consisted of PBMCs from blood, obtained about 24 months after vaccination. These receptors were obtained from a man aged 50 to 69 who received an inactivated influenza vaccine. Each CDR3 is given with its conserved first and last residue. Each record gives: clone size, D gene, V gene, J gene, CDR3 DNA, CDR3 protein. D genes are given only for firm matches. Clone sizes are given selectively: once, few, many, or a class where the clone is expanded.

>many|TRBD2|TRBV4-3|TRBJ2-3
TGCGCCAGCAGCCAAGAGGGGACTAGCGGCACAGATACGCAGTATTTT
CASSQEGTSGTDTQYF
>NA|TRBD2|TRBV15|TRBJ2-1
TGTGCCACCAGCAGACCGATCAAATTGACTAGCGGGAGAGGTGCCTACAATGAGCAGTTCTTC
CATSRPIKLTSGRGAYNEQFF
>few|NA|TRBV9|TRBJ2-5
TGTGCCAGCAGCGTAGGAGGTCGTCACCAAGAGACCCAGTACTTC
CASSVGGRHQETQYF
>many|TRBD2|TRBV20-1|TRBJ2-3
TGCAGTGCTAGAGATCCCAGACTAGCGGGAGATGAAGATACGCAGTATTTT
CSARDPRLAGDEDTQYF
>many|NA|TRBV5-6|TRBJ2-5
TGTGCCAGCAGCCAGACCGGGACCCAAGAGACCCAGTACTTC
CASSQTGTQETQYF
>few|NA|TRBV6-1|TRBJ2-7
TGTGCCAGCAGTGCTGCAGGGGGGGCGCATCTTCCTAACTCCGAGCAGTACTTC
CASSAAGGAHLPNSEQYF
>many|NA|TRBV4-3|TRBJ2-1
TGCGCCAGCAGCCAAACCCCCTGGGATGAGCAGTTCTTC
CASSQTPWDEQFF
>few|NA|TRBV20-1|TRBJ1-1
TGCAGTGCTAGAGATGAGCGACAGCTCACTGAAGCTTTCTTT
CSARDERQLTEAFF
>many|NA|TRBV7-2|TRBJ1-1
TGTGCCAGCAGTACACAGGGGAACACTGAAGCTTTCTTT
CASSTQGNTEAFF
>NA|NA|TRBV12-3/TRBV12-4|TRBJ1-2
TGTGCCAGCAGTTTTAAACTAGGGGGCTACACCTTC
CASSFKLGGYTF
>few|NA|TRBV30|TRBJ2-5
TGTGCCTGGAGTGTGTTACATCGCCAAGAGACCCAGTACTTC
CAWSVLHRQETQYF
>many|NA|TRBV27|TRBJ2-6
TGTGCCAGCAGTTTATTTGGGATCTCTGGGGCCAACGTCCTGACTTTC
CASSLFGISGANVLTF
>NA|NA|TRBV11-2|TRBJ2-3
TGTGCCAGCAGCCCAGACCCCGGGGATACGCAGTATTTT
CASSPDPGDTQYF
>NA|NA|TRBV5-1|TRBJ2-5
TGCGCCAGCAGTCTTGGGACACCCGAGACCCAGTACTTC
CASSLGTPETQYF
>NA|NA|TRBV2|TRBJ1-6
TGTGCCAGCAGTCAAGAGCTAGGGACGTTGTCACCCCTCCACTTT
CASSQELGTLSPLHF
>NA|TRBD2|TRBV9|TRBJ2-1
TGTGCCAGCAGTTCCTCTAGCGGCCGCTCCTACAATGAGCAGTTCTTC
CASSSSSGRSYNEQFF
>NA|NA|TRBV6-2/TRBV6-3|TRBJ2-7
TGTGCCAGCAGTCTCAGACAAGCCAGATACGAGCAGTACTTC
CASSLRQARYEQYF
>NA|TRBD1|TRBV18|TRBJ2-7
TGTGCCAGCTCACCAAAATCCGGGACAGTCAGCTCCTACGAGCAGTACTTC
CASSPKSGTVSSYEQYF
>many|TRBD2|TRBV7-2|TRBJ2-2
TGTGCCAGCAGCTTGGGCGGGGGGGCCGCCGGGGAGCTGTTTTTT
CASSLGGGAAGELFF
>few|TRBD1|TRBV11-2|TRBJ2-7
TGTGCCATCTACGGACAGGTCTCAAACGAGCAGTACTTC
CAIYGQVSNEQYF
>NA|TRBD2|TRBV3-1|TRBJ2-7
TGTGCCAGCAGCCAAGATATCTACGGGACTAGTATCTACGAGCAGTACTTC
CASSQDIYGTSIYEQYF
>few|NA|TRBV11-3|TRBJ2-1
TGTGCCAGGATTTTAGAACCCAGGGATGAGCAGTTCTTC
CARILEPRDEQFF
>many|NA|TRBV11-2|TRBJ1-2
TGTGCCAGCAGCCTCTCACACGGGTTGGGTGGCTACACCTTC
CASSLSHGLGGYTF
>many|NA|TRBV3-1|TRBJ2-5
TGTGCCAGCAGCCAAGGATACGGGGAGGAGACCCAGTACTTC
CASSQGYGEETQYF
>many|NA|TRBV12-3/TRBV12-4|TRBJ1-3
TGTGCCAGCAGTTCGGACAACTCTGGAAACACCATATATTTT
CASSSDNSGNTIYF
>NA|TRBD2|TRBV9|TRBJ2-7
TGTGCCAGCAGCGCGACTCGGACTAGCGGGAGGGGCGAGCAGTACTTC
CASSATRTSGRGEQYF
>few|NA|TRBV5-8|TRBJ2-3
TGTGCCAGCAGCTCGGGAGAGTCTAGCACAGATACGCAGTATTTT
CASSSGESSTDTQYF
>few|NA|TRBV23-1|TRBJ2-4
TGCGCCAGCAGTCAACCTCCCACCAAAAACATTCAGTACTTC
CASSQPPTKNIQYF
>NA|NA|TRBV10-3|TRBJ2-7
TGTGCCATCAGCGACTTCTCTACTTTCTACGAGCAGTACTTC
CAISDFSTFYEQYF
>many|TRBD1|TRBV28|TRBJ2-2
TGTGCCACCTCGGGACAGGGGTACACCGGGGAGCTGTTTTTT
CATSGQGYTGELFF
>NA|TRBD1|TRBV29-1|TRBJ1-5
TGCAGCGCCGCCTCCGGGACAGGGGAACAGCCCCAGCATTTT
CSAASGTGEQPQHF
>NA|TRBD2|TRBV4-3|TRBJ2-5
TGCGCCAGCAGCCAAGCACTAGCGGGAGTAGAGACCCAGTACTTC
CASSQALAGVETQYF
>few|NA|TRBV12-3/TRBV12-4|TRBJ2-7
TGTGCCAGCAGTTCCGGGCCCTGGGAGTACTTC
CASSSGPWEYF
>NA|NA|TRBV4-3|TRBJ1-4
TGCGCCAGCAGCCAAGAACCGGAGGGAAAACTGTTTTTT
CASSQEPEGKLFF
>NA|TRBD2|TRBV5-6|TRBJ2-2
TGTGCCAGCAGCCCAGGACTAGCGGGGGGGACGAACACCGGGGAGCTGTTTTTT
CASSPGLAGGTNTGELFF
>NA|NA|TRBV14|TRBJ2-3
TGTGCCAGCAGCCAATTCTCTAGATTTGCAGATACGCAGTATTTT
CASSQFSRFADTQYF
>NA|TRBD1|TRBV13|TRBJ1-1
TGTGCCAGCAGCTTAGACAGGGGAGTTGAAGCTTTCTTT
CASSLDRGVEAFF
>NA|NA|TRBV4-2|TRBJ2-7
TGTGCCAGCAGCCAAGAAGTTCAGGGGACCTACGAGCAGTACTTC
CASSQEVQGTYEQYF
>NA|NA|TRBV10-3|TRBJ2-3
TGTGCCATCAGGGACCCCTCTAGCACAGATACGCAGTATTTT
CAIRDPSSTDTQYF
>many|NA|TRBV30|TRBJ2-1
TGTGCCTCTAGCGACTCCTACAATGAGCAGTTCTTC
CASSDSYNEQFF
>many|TRBD1|TRBV9|TRBJ1-2
TGTGCCAGCAGCGTAGAGGAACAGGGGGGTGGCTACACCTTC
CASSVEEQGGGYTF
>many|TRBD1|TRBV7-6|TRBJ1-3
TGTGCCAGCAGCTTAGAGGCAGGGGGGTCTGGAAACACCATATATTTT
CASSLEAGGSGNTIYF
>few|TRBD1|TRBV7-7|TRBJ2-2
TGTGCTAGCAGCTCTGCAGGGGGAGCGAACACCGGGGAGCTGTTTTTT
CASSSAGGANTGELFF
>few|NA|TRBV5-1|TRBJ2-2
TGCGCCAGCAAAATGAACACCGGGGAGCTGTTTTTT
CASKMNTGELFF
>NA|TRBD2|TRBV7-2|TRBJ2-5
TGTGCCAGCAGCTTATTCGGGAGGAAACAAGAGACCCAGTACTTC
CASSLFGRKQETQYF
>few|NA|TRBV29-1|TRBJ1-1
TGCAGCGTTGAAGATTGGGGGCGGGCGAACACTGAAGCTTTCTTT
CSVEDWGRANTEAFF
>many|NA|TRBV12-3/TRBV12-4|TRBJ2-5
TGTGCCAGCAGTTTTCGTCAGGTCCAAGAGACCCAGTACTTC
CASSFRQVQETQYF
>many|NA|TRBV29-1|TRBJ2-5
TGCAGCGCTGAAGGTCGAGGACTCCAAGAGACCCAGTACTTC
CSAEGRGLQETQYF
>NA|NA|TRBV19|TRBJ2-1
TGTGCCAGTAGTATCGGACGTGTGAACTACAATGAGCAGTTCTTC
CASSIGRVNYNEQFF
>NA|NA|TRBV6-2/TRBV6-3|TRBJ2-7
TGTGCCAGCAGAAAGGGGGGCATCTATGGCGAGCAGTACTTC
CASRKGGIYGEQYF
>NA|NA|TRBV30|TRBJ2-3
TGTGCCTGGAGTGGGGACACAGATACGCAGTATTTT
CAWSGDTDTQYF
>many|TRBD2|TRBV28|TRBJ2-1
TGTGCCAGCAGTTTGAGCGGGGGCGTTTACAATGAGCAGTTCTTC
CASSLSGGVYNEQFF
>few|TRBD2|TRBV20-1|TRBJ2-7
TGCAGTGCTAGCCCAGCGGGAGTAGGCTACGAGCAGTACTTC
CSASPAGVGYEQYF
>NA|TRBD1|TRBV7-9|TRBJ1-2
TGTGCCAGCAGCTCGACAGGGGCAGGGTATGGCTACACCTTC
CASSSTGAGYGYTF
>few|NA|TRBV28|TRBJ2-1
TGTGCCAGCAATGTCTTTTCTACAGATGAGCAGTTCTTC
CASNVFSTDEQFF
>few|TRBD1|TRBV10-3|TRBJ2-2
TGTGCCATCAGTGTAAGACAGGGCACCGGGGAGCTGTTTTTT
CAISVRQGTGELFF
>NA|NA|TRBV4-2|TRBJ2-3
TGTGCCAGCAGCCTTGGAGAGGGGGGCACAGATACGCAGTATTTT
CASSLGEGGTDTQYF